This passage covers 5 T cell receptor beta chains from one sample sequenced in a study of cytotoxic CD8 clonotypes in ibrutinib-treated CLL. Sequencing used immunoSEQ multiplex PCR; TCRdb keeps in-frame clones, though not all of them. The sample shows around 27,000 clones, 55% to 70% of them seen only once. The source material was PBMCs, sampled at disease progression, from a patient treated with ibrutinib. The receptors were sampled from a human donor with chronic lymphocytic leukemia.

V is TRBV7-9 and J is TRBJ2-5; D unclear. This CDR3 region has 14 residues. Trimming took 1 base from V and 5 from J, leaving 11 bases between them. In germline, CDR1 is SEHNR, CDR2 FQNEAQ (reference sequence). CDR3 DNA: TGTGCCAGCAGCTTAGAGGGCACCCGGGAGACCCAGTACTTC. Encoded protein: CASSLEGTRETQYF.

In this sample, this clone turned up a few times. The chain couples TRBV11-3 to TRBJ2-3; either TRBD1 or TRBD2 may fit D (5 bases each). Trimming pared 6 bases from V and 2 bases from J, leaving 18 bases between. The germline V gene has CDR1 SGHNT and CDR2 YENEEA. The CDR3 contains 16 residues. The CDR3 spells CASSPGSGRDTDTQYF. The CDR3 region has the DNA TGTGCCAGCAGTCCGGGCTCGGGACGGGACACAGATACGCAGTATTTT.

CDR3 in amino acids: CSVEDRSGGLGGTQYF. The CDR3 nucleotides read TGCAGCGTTGAAGATCGGAGCGGGGGCCTGGGGGGTACGCAGTATTTT. The rearrangement joins TRBV29-1 to TRBJ2-3; 8 bases line up with TRBD2. The ends lost 0 bases at V and 8 bases at J; junction bases unmatched: 13. This CDR3 spans 16 amino acids. CDR1 is SQVTM, CDR2 ANQGSEA, per germline.

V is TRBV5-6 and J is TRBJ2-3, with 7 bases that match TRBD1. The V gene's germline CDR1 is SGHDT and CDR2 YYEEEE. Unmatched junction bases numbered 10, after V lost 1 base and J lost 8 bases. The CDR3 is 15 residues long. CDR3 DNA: TGTGCCAGCAGCTTGAGGCTAGGGACAGTTGCTACGCAGTATTTT. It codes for CASSLRLGTVATQYF.

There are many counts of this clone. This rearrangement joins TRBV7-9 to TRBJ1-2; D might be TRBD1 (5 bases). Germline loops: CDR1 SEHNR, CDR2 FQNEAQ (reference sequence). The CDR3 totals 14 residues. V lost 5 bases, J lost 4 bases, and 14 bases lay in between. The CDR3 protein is CASSKTRVGYGYTF. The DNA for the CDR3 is TGTGCCAGCAGCAAGACCAGGGTGGGCTATGGCTACACCTTC.